This entry is about one T cell receptor beta chain. Profiling relied on immunoSEQ multiplex PCR, and the TCRdb table lists in-frame clones only, not all of them. The sample records around 100,000 clones, over 80% being singletons. Losses at the gene ends were 5 bases for V and 3 bases for J; bases not matched to a gene: 4. The CDR3 has 15 residues. Germline CDR1 and CDR2: SGHTA and FQGTGA. The sample belongs to a study of T cells after somatic rescue of genetic block. The sequence was collected from a woman aged 18-30 years. V gene TRBV7-3 combines with J gene TRBJ2-2; 9 bases map to TRBD2. The source material was peripheral blood mononuclear cells (PBMCs). CDR3 residues: CASSQRGADTGELFF. In nucleotides, the CDR3 is TGTGCCAGCAGCCAGCGGGGGGCCGACACCGGGGAGCTGTTTTTT.